This T cell receptor beta chain was sequenced for a study of response to subunit inactivated influenza vaccine. Findings of the study overall: There was a suggestion from the authors that each seasonal influenza vaccination recruits few new T cells.

TCRdb called the RT-PCR reads again in MiXCR, with one record for every CDR3 protein. The table lists around 480,000 distinct CDR3 sequences, about 10% of them singletons, with more than 10% in the top ten. In regard to this clonotype: Antigen specificity is unknown.

Germline V lookup: CDR1 SGHTA, CDR2 FQGNSA. The CDR3 runs 16 residues. The V and J ends lost 3 bases and 5 bases respectively, with 19 bases between them. The origin of this receptor is a man aged 45 to 65 who received an inactivated influenza vaccine. The sequencing here drew on PBMCs from blood, taken about 40 days after vaccination. The rearrangement joins TRBV7-2 to TRBJ2-5; D unclear. The CDR3 reads CASSLFAPSLGETQYF. CDR3 nucleotides: TGTGCCAGCAGCTTGTTTGCTCCAAGCCTAGGGGAGACCCAGTACTTC.